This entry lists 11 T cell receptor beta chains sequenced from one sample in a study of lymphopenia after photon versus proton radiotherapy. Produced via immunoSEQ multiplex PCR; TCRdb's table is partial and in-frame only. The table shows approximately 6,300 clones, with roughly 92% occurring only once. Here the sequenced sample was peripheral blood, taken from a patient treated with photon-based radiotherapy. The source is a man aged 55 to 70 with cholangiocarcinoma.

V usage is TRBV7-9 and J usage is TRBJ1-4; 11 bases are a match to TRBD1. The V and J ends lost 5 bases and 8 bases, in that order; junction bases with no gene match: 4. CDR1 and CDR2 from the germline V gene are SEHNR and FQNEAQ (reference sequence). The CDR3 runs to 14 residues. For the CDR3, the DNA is TGTGCCAGCAGCCCGGGACAGGGGGACGAAAAACTGTTTTTT. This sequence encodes CASSPGQGDEKLFF.

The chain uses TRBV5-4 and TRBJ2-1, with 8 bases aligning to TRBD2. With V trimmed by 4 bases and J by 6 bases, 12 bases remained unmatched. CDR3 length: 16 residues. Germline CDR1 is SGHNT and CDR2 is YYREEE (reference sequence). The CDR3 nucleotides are TGTGCCAGCAGCCCGAGTCGGCGGGGGGCTCGCAATGAGCAGTTCTTC. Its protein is CASSPSRRGARNEQFF.

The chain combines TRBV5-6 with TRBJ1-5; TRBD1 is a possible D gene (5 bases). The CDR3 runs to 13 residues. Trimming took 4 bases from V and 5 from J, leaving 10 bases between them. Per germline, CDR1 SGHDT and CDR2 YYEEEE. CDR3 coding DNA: TGTGCCAGCAGCCAGGGTCTGGATCAGCCCCAGCATTTT. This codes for CASSQGLDQPQHF.

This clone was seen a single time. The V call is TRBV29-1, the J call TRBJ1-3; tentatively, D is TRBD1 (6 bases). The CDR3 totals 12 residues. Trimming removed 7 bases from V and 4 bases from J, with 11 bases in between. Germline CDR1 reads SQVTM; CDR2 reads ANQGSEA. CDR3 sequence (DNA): TGCAGCGCGGGGGGCAGCGGAAACACCATATATTTT. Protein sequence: CSAGGSGNTIYF.

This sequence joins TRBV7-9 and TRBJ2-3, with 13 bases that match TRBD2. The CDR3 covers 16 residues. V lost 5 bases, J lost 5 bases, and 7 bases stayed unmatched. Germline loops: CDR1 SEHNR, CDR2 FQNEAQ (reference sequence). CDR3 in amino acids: CASSQVGLAGLDTQYF. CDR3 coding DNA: TGTGCCAGCAGCCAAGTGGGACTAGCGGGATTAGATACGCAGTATTTT.

As DNA, the CDR3 is TGCGCCAGCAGCTACGACAGGGCAGATACGCAGTATTTT. As protein: CASSYDRADTQYF. This chain uses TRBV5-1 with TRBJ2-3; 7 bases map to TRBD1. The CDR3 is made up of 13 amino acids. Germline loops: CDR1 SGHRS, CDR2 YFSETQ. V lost 3 bases and J lost 4; bases outside the gene matches: 2.

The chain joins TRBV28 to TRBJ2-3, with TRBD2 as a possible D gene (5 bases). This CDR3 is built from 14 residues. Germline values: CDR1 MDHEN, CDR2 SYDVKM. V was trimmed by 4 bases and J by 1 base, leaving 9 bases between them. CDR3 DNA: TGTGCCAGCAGTTCCGGGAAGGGCACAGATACGCAGTATTTT. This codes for CASSSGKGTDTQYF.

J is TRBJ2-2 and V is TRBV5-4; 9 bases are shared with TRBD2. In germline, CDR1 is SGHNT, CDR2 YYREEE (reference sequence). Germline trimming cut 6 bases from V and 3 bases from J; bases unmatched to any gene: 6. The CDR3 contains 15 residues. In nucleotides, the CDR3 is TGTGCCAGCACCACCTCTAGCGGGGACACCGGGGAGCTGTTTTTT. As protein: CASTTSSGDTGELFF.

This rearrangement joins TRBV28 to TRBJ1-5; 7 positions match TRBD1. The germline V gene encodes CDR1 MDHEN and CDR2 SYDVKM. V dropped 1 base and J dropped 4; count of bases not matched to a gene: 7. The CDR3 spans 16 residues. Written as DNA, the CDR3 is TGTGCCAGCAGTTTATCAGGGGGGGGCTTGAATCAGCCCCAGCATTTT. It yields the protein CASSLSGGGLNQPQHF. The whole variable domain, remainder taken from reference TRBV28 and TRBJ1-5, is DVKVTQSSRYLVKRTGEKVFLECVQDMDHENMFWYRQDPGLGLRLIYFSYDVKMKEKGDIPEGYSVSREKKERFSLILESASTNQTSMYLCASSLSGGGLNQPQHFGDGTRLSIL.

The CDR3 loop is CASSAPMDRGKTEAFF. CDR3 in DNA: TGTGCCAGCAGCGCCCCAATGGACAGGGGTAAGACTGAAGCTTTCTTT. V is TRBV9 and J is TRBJ1-1; 9 bases map to TRBD1. The trim removed 3 bases at V and 5 bases at J, leaving 11 bases unmatched. CDR3 length: 16 residues. Looked up from germline, CDR1 is SGDLS and CDR2 is YYNGEE.

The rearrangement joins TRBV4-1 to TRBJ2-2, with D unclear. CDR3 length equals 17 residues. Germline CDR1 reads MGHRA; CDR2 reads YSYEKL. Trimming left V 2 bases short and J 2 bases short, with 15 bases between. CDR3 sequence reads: CASSQRPTKPNTGELFF. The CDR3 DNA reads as TGCGCCAGCAGCCAAAGGCCGACGAAACCCAACACCGGGGAGCTGTTTTTT.